These T cell receptor beta chains were read from a single sample in a study of identical twins. TCRdb re-called the 5' RACE reads with MiXCR, one entry per CDR3 protein. The sample includes 310,000 or so distinct CDR3 sequences, less than 9% of them seen just once. This sample also appeared in a second study, on yellow fever vaccine responses in identical twins.

The sample taken for sequencing was memory (CD45RO+) T cells sorted from blood. The receptors originated from a woman aged 18-29 years in good health. The CDR3 runs from the conserved cysteine through the conserved F or W. A D gene is named only where the DNA matches it firmly. Expanded clones are given a class, and other clones once, few, many or no size at all.

J,V,D,size,DNA,CDR3
TRBJ2-1,TRBV6-2/TRBV6-3,TRBD2,many,TGTGCCAGCAGAATGACTAGCGGACCCTACAATGAGCAGTTCTTC,CASRMTSGPYNEQFF
TRBJ1-5,TRBV5-5,.,few,TGTGCCAGCAGCCCACGCGAGGCTCAGCCCCAGCATTTT,CASSPREAQPQHF
TRBJ2-1,TRBV28,TRBD1,.,TGTGCCAGCAGTTTACCGGCGGGACAGGGCAATGAGCAGTTCTTC,CASSLPAGQGNEQFF
TRBJ2-3,TRBV10-3,TRBD1,many,TGTGCCATCAGTTTGGGGACAGTCACAGATACGCAGTATTTT,CAISLGTVTDTQYF
TRBJ1-2,TRBV10-1,.,many,TGCGCCAGCAGTGTCGGCAGCTATGGCTACACCTTC,CASSVGSYGYTF
TRBJ2-1,TRBV29-1,TRBD2,few,TGCAGCGTTGACGGGACTAGCGGGAGGGTATACAATGAGCAGTTCTTC,CSVDGTSGRVYNEQFF
TRBJ2-2,TRBV6-2/TRBV6-3,.,few,TGTGCCAGCACCCTAGGGCCCGGGGAGCTGTTTTTT,CASTLGPGELFF
TRBJ2-7,TRBV9,.,many,TGTGCCAGCAGCGTAGGGACAGCGTACGAGCAGTACTTC,CASSVGTAYEQYF
TRBJ2-7,TRBV4-2,.,.,TGTGCCAGCAGCCGTTTCGCAGGGAGCTCCTACGAGCAGTACTTC,CASSRFAGSSYEQYF
TRBJ2-6,TRBV28,.,.,TGTGCCAGCAGTCCTCGAATAACAGGGTCAGGGGCCAACGTCCTGACTTTC,CASSPRITGSGANVLTF
TRBJ2-7,TRBV11-2,.,few,TGTGCCAGCAGCTTAGGGGTCTTGGGCTACGAGCAGTACTTC,CASSLGVLGYEQYF
TRBJ1-4,TRBV18,.,few,TGTGCCAGCTCACCACAGCCGTCCACAACTAATGAAAAACTGTTTTTT,CASSPQPSTTNEKLFF
TRBJ1-1,TRBV18,.,many,TGTGCCAGCTCACCCGGACAGAACATGAACACTGAAGCTTTCTTT,CASSPGQNMNTEAFF
TRBJ2-1,TRBV7-9,.,few,TGTGCCAGCAGCAGGCGTAGCTCCTACAATGAGCAGTTCTTC,CASSRRSSYNEQFF
TRBJ2-5,TRBV24-1,TRBD1,.,TGTGCCACCAGTGACCTCCGGACAGGGTTAGAGACCCAGTACTTC,CATSDLRTGLETQYF
TRBJ1-2,TRBV12-3/TRBV12-4,.,.,TGTGCCAGCAGCCCCGGGTGGCTAGCTAACTATGGCTACACCTTC,CASSPGWLANYGYTF
TRBJ2-1,TRBV25-1,.,many,TGTGCCAGCAGGGGAGTAAGCTCCTACAATGAACAGTTCTTC,CASRGVSSYNEQFF
TRBJ1-2,TRBV4-1,.,.,TGCGCCAGCAGCCAAGACATGGAGGGGAACTATGGCTACACCTTC,CASSQDMEGNYGYTF
TRBJ2-2,TRBV5-1,TRBD1,few,TGCGCCAGCAGCTGGGGGACAGGGGGCAACACCGGGGAGCTGTTTTTT,CASSWGTGGNTGELFF
TRBJ1-2,TRBV5-1,.,.,TGCGCCAGCAGCTTGAAACCGATAGTGAGCTATGGCTACACCTTC,CASSLKPIVSYGYTF
TRBJ1-1,TRBV20-1,.,many,TGCAGTGTTTGGAGGATGAACACTGAAGCTTTCTTT,CSVWRMNTEAFF
TRBJ1-2,TRBV29-1,.,many,TGCAGCGTTGACTTTAACAGGGCCGGCTATGGCTACACCTTC,CSVDFNRAGYGYTF
TRBJ2-3,TRBV11-2,.,many,TGTGCCAGCAGCTTAGTGGGTCTAGCGAGCGGCACAGATACGCAGTATTTT,CASSLVGLASGTDTQYF
TRBJ2-5,TRBV3-1,.,few,TGTGCCAGCAGCCAAAAGTGGGACGGGACCCAGTACTTC,CASSQKWDGTQYF
TRBJ2-1,TRBV19,.,.,TGTGCCAGTAGGTTTTTGGGGGAGCAGTTCTTC,CASRFLGEQFF
TRBJ1-1,TRBV11-2,TRBD1,.,TGTGCCAGCAGCTTCGGGACAGGCCTCAACACTGAAGCTTTCTTT,CASSFGTGLNTEAFF
TRBJ2-4,TRBV6-5,TRBD1,.,TGTGCCAGCAGTTCCGGGACAGGGGTTTCGGTTCAGTACTTC,CASSSGTGVSVQYF
TRBJ2-3,TRBV3-1,TRBD2,many,TGTGCCAGCAGCCAGAGCGGGGGTACGCAGTATTTT,CASSQSGGTQYF
TRBJ1-2,TRBV5-5,.,many,TGTGCCAGCAGCTTGTTCGGGGAGGATCACTATGGCTACACCTTC,CASSLFGEDHYGYTF
TRBJ2-1,TRBV2,.,.,TGTGCCAGCAGTAGAACCCCAGGGGCCCAGTTCTTC,CASSRTPGAQFF
TRBJ1-1,TRBV7-3,TRBD1,.,TGTGCCAGCAGCAAGACAGGGGGCGGCACTGAAGCTTTCTTT,CASSKTGGGTEAFF
TRBJ1-1,TRBV5-1,TRBD1,few,TGCGCCAGCAGCTTTAGGGGGCGTGGTACTGAAGCTTTCTTT,CASSFRGRGTEAFF
TRBJ2-7,TRBV6-2/TRBV6-3,.,.,TGTGCCAGCAGTTACATAAACCCAGGGAGGAGGGAGCAGTACTTC,CASSYINPGRREQYF
TRBJ2-5,TRBV9,TRBD2,few,TGTGCCAGCAGCGGTGGACTAGCGGGGGTCCAAGAGACCCAGTACTTC,CASSGGLAGVQETQYF
TRBJ1-1,TRBV10-3,TRBD1,many,TGTGCCATCACGGGACAGCCGAACACTGAAGCTTTCTTT,CAITGQPNTEAFF
TRBJ2-5,TRBV28,.,few,TGTGCCAGCACTCCCCCGCCGGCGGTGAGGCTTCAAGAGACCCAGTACTTC,CASTPPPAVRLQETQYF
TRBJ2-2,TRBV6-4,.,many,TGTGCCAGCAGTGACAATTCTCCCGGGGAGCTGTTTTTT,CASSDNSPGELFF
TRBJ2-7,TRBV9,.,few,TGTGCCCTCACGGGACTCTCCGAGGAATCCTACGAGCAGTACTTC,CALTGLSEESYEQYF
TRBJ2-3,TRBV5-5,TRBD2,many,TGTGCCAGCAGTCGCGCAGTTACGACTAGCGGGGGGGGAGCTAGCACAGATACGCAGTATTTT,CASSRAVTTSGGGASTDTQYF
TRBJ2-5,TRBV2,TRBD2,.,TGTGCCAGCGCGGGAGACATGGAGACCCAGTACTTC,CASAGDMETQYF
TRBJ1-5,TRBV10-3,.,many,TGTGCCATCAGTGAGGGGGGGGACAATCAGCCCCAGCATTTT,CAISEGGDNQPQHF
TRBJ2-3,TRBV11-2,.,.,TGTGCCAGCAGCCCCTTTAGAGCTAGTGCTAGCACAGATACGCAGTATTTT,CASSPFRASASTDTQYF
TRBJ2-5,TRBV6-1,.,.,TGTGCCAGCAGTGAAGACTATACCCGAGAAGAGACCCAGTACTTC,CASSEDYTREETQYF